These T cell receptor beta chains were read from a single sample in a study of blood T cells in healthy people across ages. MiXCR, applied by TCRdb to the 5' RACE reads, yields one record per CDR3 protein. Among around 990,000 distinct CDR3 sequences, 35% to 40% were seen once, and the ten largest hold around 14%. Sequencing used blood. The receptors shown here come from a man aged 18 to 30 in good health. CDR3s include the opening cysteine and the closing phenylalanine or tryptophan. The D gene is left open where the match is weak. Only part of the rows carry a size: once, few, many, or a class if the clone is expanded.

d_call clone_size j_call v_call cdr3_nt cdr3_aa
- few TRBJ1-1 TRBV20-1 TGCAGTGCTCCTCGATTGGACAGAATGAACACTGAAGCTTTCTTT CSAPRLDRMNTEAFF
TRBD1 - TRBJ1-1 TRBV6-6 TGTGCCAGCAGCAAACAGGGGATGGCTGAAGCTTTCTTT CASSKQGMAEAFF
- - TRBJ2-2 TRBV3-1 TGTGCCAGCAGCCAAGATCTACCTGGCACCGGGGAGCTGTTTTTT CASSQDLPGTGELFF
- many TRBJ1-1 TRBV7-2 TGTGCCAGCAGCTTAGTAGTGGACACTGAAGCTTTCTTT CASSLVVDTEAFF
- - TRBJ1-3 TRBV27 TGTGCCAGCAGTCCCAACCCCTCCTCTGGAAACACCATATATTTT CASSPNPSSGNTIYF
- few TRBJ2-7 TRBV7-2 TGTGCCAGCAGCTTAGATGACGCCGCGACCTACGAGCAGTACTTC CASSLDDAATYEQYF
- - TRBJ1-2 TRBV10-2 TGCGCCAGCAGTGAAGGTCGGCGACCCTATGGCTACACCTTC CASSEGRRPYGYTF
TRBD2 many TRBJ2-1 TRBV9 TGTGCCAGCAGCGTAGCTGCGGGGGGCCGATACAATGAGCAGTTCTTC CASSVAAGGRYNEQFF
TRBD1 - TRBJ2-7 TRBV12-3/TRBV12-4 TGTGCCAGCCTTCGGACAGGGCTCTACGAGCAGTACTTC CASLRTGLYEQYF
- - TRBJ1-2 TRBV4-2 TGTGCCAGCAGCGGAGCAGGGGATGGCTACACCTTC CASSGAGDGYTF
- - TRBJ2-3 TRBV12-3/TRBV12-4 TGTGCCAGCAGTCTCCTACGACAAGATATGCAATATTTT CASSLLRQDMQYF
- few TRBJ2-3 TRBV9 TGTGCCAGCAGCCCATCGGGGGACTTAACAGATACGCAGTATTTT CASSPSGDLTDTQYF
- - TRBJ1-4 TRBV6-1 TGTGCCAGCAGGAGAGGGGATTACAGGGTCGCAAATGAAAAACTGTTTTTT CASRRGDYRVANEKLFF
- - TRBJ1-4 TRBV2 TGTGCCAGCACCGAAGCTGAAAAACTGTTTTTT CASTEAEKLFF
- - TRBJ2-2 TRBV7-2 TGTGCCAGCAGCTTAGACCAAATCGCGAACACCGGGGAGCTGTTTTTT CASSLDQIANTGELFF
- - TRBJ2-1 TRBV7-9 TGTGCCAGCAGCTTTTCGGATGCGAGGAATGAGCAGTTCTTC CASSFSDARNEQFF
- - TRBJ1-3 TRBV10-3 TGTGCCATCAGTCGACAGGTCTTTAGCTCTGGAAACACCATATATTTT CAISRQVFSSGNTIYF
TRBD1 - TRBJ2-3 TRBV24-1 TGTGCCACCAGTGATTTCGAGGGGGCCACAGATACGCAGTATTTT CATSDFEGATDTQYF
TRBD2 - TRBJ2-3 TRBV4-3 TGCGCCAGCAGCCAAAATAGGGTAGCGGGGGGGCTTGCTACAGATACGCAGTATTTT CASSQNRVAGGLATDTQYF
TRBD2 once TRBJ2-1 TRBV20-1 TGCAGTGCTAAGGCGGGGGTGGGTCCTGGTCCCAATGAGCAGTTCTTC CSAKAGVGPGPNEQFF
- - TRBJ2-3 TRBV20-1 TGCAGTGCCATAGAGGGTTTGGTAGATACGCAGTATTTT CSAIEGLVDTQYF
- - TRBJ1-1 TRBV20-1 TGCAGTGCTCAAAAGAGGGGCCGGAACACGGAAGCTTTCTTT CSAQKRGRNTEAFF
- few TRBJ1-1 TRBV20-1 TGCAGTGCTAGGGGACACAGGGTGACTGAAGCTTTCTTT CSARGHRVTEAFF
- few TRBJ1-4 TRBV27 TGTGCCAGCAGTCCGGAAGCAGGGTGGTATGAAAAACTGTTTTTT CASSPEAGWYEKLFF
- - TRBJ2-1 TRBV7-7 TGTGCCAGCAGTCCGAGAGGGGGGAGGGACAATGAGCAGTTCTTC CASSPRGGRDNEQFF
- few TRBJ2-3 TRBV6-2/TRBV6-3 TGTGCCAGCAGTCTCCACACCCCTAGCACAGATACGCAGTATTTT CASSLHTPSTDTQYF
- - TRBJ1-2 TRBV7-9 TGTGCCAGCAGCTTATCACGGGGGATCTACACCTTC CASSLSRGIYTF
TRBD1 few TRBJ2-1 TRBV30 TGTGCCTGGGGGGACAGTTACAATGAGCAGTTCTTC CAWGDSYNEQFF
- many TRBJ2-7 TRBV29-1 TGCAGCGTTGATCAAGACGACTCCTACGAGCAGTACTTC CSVDQDDSYEQYF
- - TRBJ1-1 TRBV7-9 TGTGCCAGCAGCCAGGGGCGGCTGGACACTGAAGCTTTCTTT CASSQGRLDTEAFF
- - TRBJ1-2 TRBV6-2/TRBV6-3 TGTGCCAACAGTCCTGCCGGGATCATTACTGGCTACACCTTC CANSPAGIITGYTF
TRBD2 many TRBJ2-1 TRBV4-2 TGTGCCAGCAGCCCGGGACTAGCGGACTTACCCTACAATGAGCAGTTCTTC CASSPGLADLPYNEQFF
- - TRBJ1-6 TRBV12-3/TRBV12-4 TGTGCCAGCAGTTTGCAGGATAATTCACCCCTCCACTTT CASSLQDNSPLHF
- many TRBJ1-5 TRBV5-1 TGCGCCAGCAGCTTGACAGGCGGACAGCCCCAGCATTTT CASSLTGGQPQHF
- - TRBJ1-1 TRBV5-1 TGCGCCAGCAGCATACAACAGGAAGGGAACACTGAAGCTTTCTTT CASSIQQEGNTEAFF
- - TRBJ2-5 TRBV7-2 TGTGCCAGCAGCTTGGGTTCGGTGGGCAGGTGGTTTGAAGAGCAGTACTTC CASSLGSVGRWFEEQYF
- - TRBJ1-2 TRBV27 TGTGCCAGCAGTTTCTCCAGAAATCATGGCTACACCTTC CASSFSRNHGYTF
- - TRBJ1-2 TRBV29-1 TGCAGCGTTGTCACCCCTCGGGAGAGCGGCTACACCTTC CSVVTPRESGYTF
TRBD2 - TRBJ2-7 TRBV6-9 TGTGCCAGCAAGGCGGGGGGGAACTACAATGAGCAGTACTTC CASKAGGNYNEQYF
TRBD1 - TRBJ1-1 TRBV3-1 TGTGCCAGCAGCCCTAGCACAGGGGGCGTAACTGAAGCTTTCTTT CASSPSTGGVTEAFF
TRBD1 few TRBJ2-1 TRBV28 TGTGCCAGCAGTTCCCGGGACAGGGGGTTCTTC CASSSRDRGFF
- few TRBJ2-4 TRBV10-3 TGTGCCATCAGTGAGTCGAACATTGGGGGCGACATTCAGTACTTC CAISESNIGGDIQYF